The 20 T cell receptor beta chains below were found in one sample sequenced in a study of blood T cell repertoires in COVID-19. Assay used: immunoSEQ multiplex PCR; TCRdb lists only in-frame clones, some missing. The sample lists just over 150,000 clones, approximately 81% occurring once. What was sequenced was peripheral blood. Source of these receptors: a human donor with acute or convalescent COVID-19. The donor label of this sample is uncertain.

This chain links TRBV5-5 with TRBJ1-2, with TRBD1 identical over 11 bases. CDR1 SGHKS and CDR2 YYEKEE come from the germline V gene (reference sequence). Losses at the gene ends were 1 base for V and 4 bases for J; bases not matched to a gene: 6. The CDR3 has 16 residues. This chain's CDR3 is CASSLLGQGATYGYTF. For the CDR3, the DNA is TGTGCCAGCAGCTTGTTAGGACAGGGGGCAACCTATGGCTACACCTTC.

The rearrangement joins TRBV27 to TRBJ1-4; TRBD1 is a possible D gene (5 bases). Looked up from germline, CDR1 is MNHEY and CDR2 is SMNVEV (reference sequence). V gave up 5 bases and J gave up 8 bases, with 12 bases separating them. This CDR3 is built from 13 residues. CDR3 amino acids: CASSQGNWEKLFF. The CDR3 bases are TGTGCCAGCAGTCAGGGCAATTGGGAAAAACTGTTTTTT.

V and J are TRBV11-2 and TRBJ1-1; D gene ambiguous. CDR3 length: 14 amino acids. Between the trimmed V and J ends, which lost 3 bases and 1 base, there was a span of 9 bases. Germline CDR1 reads SGHAT; CDR2 reads FQNNGV. The CDR3, as DNA: TGTGCCAGCAGCTTTCCGAGACAGAACACTGAAGCTTTCTTT. Protein product: CASSFPRQNTEAFF. Full variable domain (missing parts from reference TRBV11-2 and TRBJ1-1): EAGVAQSPRYKIIEKRQSVAFWCNPISGHATLYWYQQILGQGPKLLIQFQNNGVVDDSQLPKDRFSAERLKGVDSTLKIQPAKLEDSAVYLCASSFPRQNTEAFFGQGTRLTVV.

This chain uses TRBV18 with TRBJ1-5, with D possibly being TRBD1 (5 bases). Germline V lookup: CDR1 KGHSH, CDR2 LQKENI. Deletions cut 6 bases from V and 2 bases from J, with 17 bases between. The CDR3 is 16 residues long. The CDR3 loop is CASSQNGGDRNQPQHF. The CDR3 DNA reads as TGTGCCAGCTCTCAAAATGGAGGGGACCGCAATCAGCCCCAGCATTTT.

This chain links TRBV6-1 with TRBJ1-1; D is possibly TRBD1 (5 bases). This CDR3 region has 13 residues. With 7 bases removed from V and 1 base from J, the gap between germline ends came to 10 bases. CDR1 MNHNS and CDR2 SASEGT come from the germline V gene. The CDR3 region has the DNA TGTGCCAGCAAACTTCAGGGGAACACTGAAGCTTTCTTT. It translates to CASKLQGNTEAFF.

The V call is TRBV30, the J call TRBJ2-1; 10 bases fit TRBD2. Germline assignment: CDR1 GTSNPN and CDR2 SVGIG (reference sequence). The CDR3 is 15 residues long. J was trimmed by 3 bases and V by 3 bases; bases with no gene match: 5. DNA for the CDR3: TGTGCCTGGAGAATCCCTAGCGGGGGCTACAATGAGCAGTTCTTC. This codes for CAWRIPSGGYNEQFF.

This clone was detected a few times. The J gene is TRBJ2-1, the V gene TRBV20-1, with 8 bases identical to TRBD1. CDR3 length equals 14 residues. Trimming took 3 bases from V and 4 from J; bases not matched to a gene: 5. The V gene's germline CDR1 is DFQATT and CDR2 SNEGSKA (reference sequence). The CDR3 coding sequence is TGCAGTGCTAGTGCCGGGACAGGTTACAATGAGCAGTTCTTC. Translated: CSASAGTGYNEQFF.

The chain is built from TRBV3-1 (or the pseudogene TRBV3-2) and TRBJ2-7, with TRBD1 matching over 8 bases. Per germline, CDR1 LGHDT and CDR2 YNNKEL (reference sequence). The junction had 8 bases not matched to a gene; V was cut back by 3 bases and J by 1 base. This CDR3 region has 16 residues. This CDR3 is CASSQAGGARSYEQYF. In DNA form, the CDR3 reads TGTGCCAGCAGCCAGGCAGGGGGCGCACGATCCTACGAGCAGTACTTC.

The V call is TRBV6-1, the J call TRBJ2-7; TRBD1 might be the D (5 bases). This CDR3 is 14 amino acids long. V was shortened by 0 bases and J by 6 bases, with 12 bases between the two germline ends. The germline V gene has CDR1 MNHNS and CDR2 SASEGT. The CDR3 spells CASSEAPRASEQYF. CDR3 DNA: TGTGCCAGCAGTGAAGCGCCCAGGGCCTCCGAGCAGTACTTC.

The gene calls are TRBV7-2 and TRBJ1-1; TRBD1 matches 7 bases. The CDR3 extends over 15 amino acids. Germline assignment: CDR1 SGHTA and CDR2 FQGNSA. The ends lost 0 bases at V and 0 bases at J; junction bases unmatched: 1. The CDR3: CASSLAGGMNTEAFF. CDR3 nucleotide sequence: TGTGCCAGCAGCTTAGCAGGGGGCATGAACACTGAAGCTTTCTTT.

The chain uses TRBV2 and TRBJ1-6, with D maybe TRBD1 (5 bases). The V end was cut by 7 bases, the J end by 0 bases, with 10 bases between. The CDR3 is made up of 15 amino acids. Germline V gene lookup returns CDR1 SNHLY and CDR2 FYNNEI. The CDR3 DNA follows: TGTGCCAGCAAGACAGTTACCTCCTATAATTCACCCCTCCACTTT. It codes for CASKTVTSYNSPLHF.

V is TRBV7-3 and J is TRBJ1-4; 12 nucleotides agree with TRBD1. J lost 6 bases, V lost 5 bases, and 10 bases had no gene match. CDR1 is SGHTA and CDR2 is FQGTGA in the germline V gene. The CDR3 totals 17 residues. CDR3 DNA sequence: TGTGCCAGCAGCCCGTCCCGGGACAGGGGGCAAGATGAAAAACTGTTTTTT. Translation gives CASSPSRDRGQDEKLFF.

The genes are TRBV5-1 and TRBJ2-3; TRBD2 aligns across 9 bases. V dropped 2 bases and J dropped 5; count of bases not matched to a gene: 9. CDR1 SGHRS and CDR2 YFSETQ come from the germline V gene. This CDR3 is built from 16 residues. As DNA, the CDR3 is TGCGCCAGCAGCTTAGGGGCTAGCGGGGTGAAAGATACGCAGTATTTT. Translating it yields CASSLGASGVKDTQYF.

CDR3 sequence reads: CASSLNRGANYGYTF. As DNA, the CDR3 is TGTGCCAGCAGCTTAAACAGGGGAGCTAACTATGGCTACACCTTC. The chain combines TRBV7-2 with TRBJ1-2, with 7 nucleotides matching TRBD1. This CDR3 has 15 residues. Trimming at V came to 2 bases and at J to 0 bases, leaving 3 bases not matched to a gene. The germline gives CDR1 SGHTA, CDR2 FQGNSA.

Only one count was recorded for this clone. The chain employs TRBV11-3 and TRBJ2-1, with 8 positions matching TRBD2. V gave up 2 bases and J gave up 4 bases; unmatched junction bases: 13. Germline V lookup: CDR1 SGHNT, CDR2 YENEEA. This CDR3 comprises 18 residues. Written as DNA, the CDR3 is TGTGCCAGCAGCTTAAATCTAGACGGGGGGGCGCTTTACAATGAGCAGTTCTTC. Encoded protein: CASSLNLDGGALYNEQFF. Together with reference TRBV11-3 and TRBJ2-1, the CDR3 gives the full variable domain: EAGVVQSPRYKIIEKKQPVAFWCNPISGHNTLYWYLQNLGQGPELLIRYENEEAVDDSQLPKDRFSAERLKGVDSTLKIQPAELGDSAVYLCASSLNLDGGALYNEQFFGPGTRLTVL.

The chain links TRBV7-9 to TRBJ1-4, with a possible D match to TRBD1 (6 bases). V was clipped by 0 bases and J by 4 bases, with 9 bases between them. This CDR3 contains 15 residues. The germline V gene encodes CDR1 SEHNR and CDR2 FQNEAQ (reference sequence). This CDR3 is CASSLAGGVNEKLFF. CDR3 DNA sequence: TGTGCCAGCAGCTTAGCAGGGGGGGTTAATGAAAAACTGTTTTTT.

V and J are TRBV18 and TRBJ1-2, with TRBD1 identical over 9 bases. CDR1 and CDR2 from the germline V gene are KGHSH and LQKENI. The CDR3 covers 14 residues. Germline trimming cut 5 bases from V and 6 bases from J; bases unmatched to any gene: 7. CDR3 region: CASSTLQGANGYTF. The CDR3 bases are TGTGCCAGCTCAACCCTACAGGGGGCGAATGGCTACACCTTC.

The V call is TRBV9, the J call TRBJ1-1; unclear D gene. Germline V gives CDR1 SGDLS, CDR2 YYNGEE. Between the trimmed V and J ends, which lost 0 bases and 1 base, there was a span of 10 bases. This CDR3 comprises 15 residues. The CDR3 reads CASSVVGGSNTEAFF. CDR3 in DNA: TGTGCCAGCAGCGTAGTCGGCGGCTCGAACACTGAAGCTTTCTTT.

This chain links TRBV20-1 with TRBJ2-1; D not certain. Germline V gives CDR1 DFQATT, CDR2 SNEGSKA (reference sequence). V was pared by 6 bases and J by 5 bases, with 8 bases between. The CDR3 sequence is 11 residues long. This chain's CDR3 is CSAPRDNEQFF. CDR3 in DNA: TGCAGTGCCCCTCGAGACAATGAGCAGTTCTTC.

The chain combines TRBV25-1 with TRBJ1-3; the D is unclear. Germline CDR1 reads MGHDK; CDR2 reads SYGVNS. The CDR3 spans 16 residues. V lost 1 base and J 0 bases, leaving 10 bases between the germline ends. The CDR3 region has the DNA TGTGCCAGCAGTGAATTGGGCAACAGCTCTGGAAACACCATATATTTT. This codes for CASSELGNSSGNTIYF.